What follows is one TCR beta chain and its context. Profiled with immunoSEQ multiplex PCR; TCRdb holds only in-frame clones, not every one. The sample yields fewer than 200,000 clones, roughly 86% seen once. The sample is drawn from a study of blood T cell repertoires in COVID-19. The V gene end was trimmed by 4 bases and the J gene end by 5 bases; junction bases not matched to a gene: 13. Germline values: CDR1 MNHNS, CDR2 SASEGT. The CDR3 length is 17 residues. The clonotype was recovered from a man aged 40-49 years who had recovered from COVID-19. The sample was peripheral blood. The rearrangement joins TRBV6-1 to TRBJ1-2, with TRBD1 identical over 10 bases. CDR3 bases: TGTGCCAGCAGTGTCAAACCATTGGGACAGGGGTGGTATGGCTACACCTTC. Protein sequence: CASSVKPLGQGWYGYTF.